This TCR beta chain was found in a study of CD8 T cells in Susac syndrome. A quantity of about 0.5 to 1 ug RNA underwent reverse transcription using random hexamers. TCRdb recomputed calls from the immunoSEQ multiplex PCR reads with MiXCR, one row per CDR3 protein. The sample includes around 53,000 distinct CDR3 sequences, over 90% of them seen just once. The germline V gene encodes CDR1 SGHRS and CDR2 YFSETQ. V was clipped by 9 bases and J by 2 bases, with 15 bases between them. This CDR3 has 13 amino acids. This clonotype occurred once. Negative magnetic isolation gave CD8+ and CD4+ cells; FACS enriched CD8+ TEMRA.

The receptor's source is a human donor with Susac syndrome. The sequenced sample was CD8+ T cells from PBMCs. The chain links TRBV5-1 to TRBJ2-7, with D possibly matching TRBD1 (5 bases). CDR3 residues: CANLQDKAYEQYF. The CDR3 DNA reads TGCGCCAACCTACAGGACAAAGCCTACGAGCAGTACTTC.